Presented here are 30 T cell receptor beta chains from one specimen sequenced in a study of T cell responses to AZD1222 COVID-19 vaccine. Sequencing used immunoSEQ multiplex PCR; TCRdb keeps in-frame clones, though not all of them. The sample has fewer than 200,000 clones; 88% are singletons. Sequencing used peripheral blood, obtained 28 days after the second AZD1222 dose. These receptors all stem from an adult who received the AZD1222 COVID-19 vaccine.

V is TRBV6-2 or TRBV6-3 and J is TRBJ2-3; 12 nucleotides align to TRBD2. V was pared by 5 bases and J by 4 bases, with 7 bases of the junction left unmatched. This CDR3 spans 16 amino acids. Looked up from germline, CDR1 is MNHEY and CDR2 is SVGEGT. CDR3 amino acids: CASSDPSGGASDTQYF. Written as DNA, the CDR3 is TGTGCCAGCAGTGACCCTAGCGGGGGGGCGTCAGATACGCAGTATTTT.

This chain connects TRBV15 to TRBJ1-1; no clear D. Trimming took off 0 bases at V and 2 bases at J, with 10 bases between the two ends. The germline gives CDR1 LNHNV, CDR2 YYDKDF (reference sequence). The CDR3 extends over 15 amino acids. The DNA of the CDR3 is TGTGCCACCAGCAGAGAGCGGCAGCTAAACACTGAAGCTTTCTTT. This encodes CATSRERQLNTEAFF.

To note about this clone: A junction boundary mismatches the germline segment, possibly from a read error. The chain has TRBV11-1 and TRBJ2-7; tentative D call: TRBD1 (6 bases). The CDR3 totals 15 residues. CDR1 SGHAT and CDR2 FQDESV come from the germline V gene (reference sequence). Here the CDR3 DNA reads TGTGCCAGCAGTTTAGGCTCCGGGACACCCTTTCGGCAGTACTTC. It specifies CASSLGSGTPFRQYF.

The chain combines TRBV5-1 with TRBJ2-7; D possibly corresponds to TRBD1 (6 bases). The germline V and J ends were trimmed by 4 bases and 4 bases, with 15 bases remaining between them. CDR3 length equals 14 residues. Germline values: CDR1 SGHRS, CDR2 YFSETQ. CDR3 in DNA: TGCGCCAGCAGCGGGGCACAGGGTGGTTACGAGCAGTACTTC. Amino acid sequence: CASSGAQGGYEQYF.

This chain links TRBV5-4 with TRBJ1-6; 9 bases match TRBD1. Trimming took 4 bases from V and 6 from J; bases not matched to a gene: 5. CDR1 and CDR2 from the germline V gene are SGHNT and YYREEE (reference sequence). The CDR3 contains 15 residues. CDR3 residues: CASSVQGALNSPLHF. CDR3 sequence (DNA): TGTGCCAGCAGCGTACAGGGGGCGCTTAATTCACCCCTCCACTTT.

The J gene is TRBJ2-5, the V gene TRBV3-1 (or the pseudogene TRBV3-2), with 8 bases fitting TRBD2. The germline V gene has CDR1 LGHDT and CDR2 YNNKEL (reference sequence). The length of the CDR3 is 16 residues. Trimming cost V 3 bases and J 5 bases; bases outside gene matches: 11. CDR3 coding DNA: TGTGCCAGCAGCCAGAGATTAGCGGGGATTAGGGAGACCCAGTACTTC. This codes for CASSQRLAGIRETQYF.

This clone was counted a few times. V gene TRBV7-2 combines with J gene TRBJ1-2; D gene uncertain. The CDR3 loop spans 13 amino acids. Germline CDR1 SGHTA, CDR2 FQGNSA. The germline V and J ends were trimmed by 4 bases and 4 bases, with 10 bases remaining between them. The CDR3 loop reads CASSSDGLYGYTF. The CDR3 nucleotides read TGTGCCAGCAGCTCCGACGGGCTCTATGGCTACACCTTC.

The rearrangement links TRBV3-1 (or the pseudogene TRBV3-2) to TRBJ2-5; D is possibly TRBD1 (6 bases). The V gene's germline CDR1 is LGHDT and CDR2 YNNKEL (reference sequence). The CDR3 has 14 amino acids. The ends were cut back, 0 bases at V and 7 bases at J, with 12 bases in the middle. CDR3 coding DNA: TGTGCCAGCAGCCAAGAAACAGGGAGTGTGACCCAGTACTTC. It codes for CASSQETGSVTQYF.

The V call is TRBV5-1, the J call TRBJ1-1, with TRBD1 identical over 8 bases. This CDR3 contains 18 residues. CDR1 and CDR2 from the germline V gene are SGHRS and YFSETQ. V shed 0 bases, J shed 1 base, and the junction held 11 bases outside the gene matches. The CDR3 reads CASSLVGQGATRNTEAFF. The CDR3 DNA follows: TGCGCCAGCAGCTTGGTGGGGCAGGGGGCGACAAGGAACACTGAAGCTTTCTTT.

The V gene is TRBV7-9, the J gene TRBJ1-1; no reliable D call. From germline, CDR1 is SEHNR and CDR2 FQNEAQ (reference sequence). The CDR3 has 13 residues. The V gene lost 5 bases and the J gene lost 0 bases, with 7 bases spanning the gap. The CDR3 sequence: CASSRPLNTEAFF. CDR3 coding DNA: TGTGCCAGCAGCCGCCCCTTGAACACTGAAGCTTTCTTT.

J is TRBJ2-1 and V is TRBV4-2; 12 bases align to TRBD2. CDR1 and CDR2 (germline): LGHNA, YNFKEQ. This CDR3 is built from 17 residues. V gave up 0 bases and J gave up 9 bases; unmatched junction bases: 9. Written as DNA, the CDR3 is TGTGCCAGCAGCCAAGATTTGACTAGCGGGGGTCAGGGTGAGCAGTTCTTC. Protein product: CASSQDLTSGGQGEQFF.

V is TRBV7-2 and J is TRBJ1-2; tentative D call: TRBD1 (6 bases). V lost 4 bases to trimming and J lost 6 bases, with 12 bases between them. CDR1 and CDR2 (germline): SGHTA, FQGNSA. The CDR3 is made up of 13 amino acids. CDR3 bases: TGTGCCAGCAGCTCCCGGGGGCGGGATGGCTACACCTTC. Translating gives CASSSRGRDGYTF.

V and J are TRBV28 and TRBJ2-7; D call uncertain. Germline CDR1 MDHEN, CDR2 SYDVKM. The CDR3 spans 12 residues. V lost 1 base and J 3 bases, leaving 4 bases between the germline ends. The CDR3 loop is CASSLYSYEQYF. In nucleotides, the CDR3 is TGTGCCAGCAGTTTATACAGCTACGAGCAGTACTTC.

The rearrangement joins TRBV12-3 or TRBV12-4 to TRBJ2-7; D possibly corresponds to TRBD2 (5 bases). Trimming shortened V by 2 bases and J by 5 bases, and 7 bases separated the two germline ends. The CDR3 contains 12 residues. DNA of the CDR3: TGTGCCAGCAGTTTATTGGGAGACGAGCAGTACTTC. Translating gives CASSLLGDEQYF.

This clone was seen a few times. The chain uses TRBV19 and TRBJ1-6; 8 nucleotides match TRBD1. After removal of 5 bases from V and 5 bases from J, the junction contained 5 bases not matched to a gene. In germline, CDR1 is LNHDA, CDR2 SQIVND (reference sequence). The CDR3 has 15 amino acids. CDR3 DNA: TGTGCCAGTAGTCAGGGGGCGGTAAATAATTCACCCCTCCACTTT. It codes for CASSQGAVNNSPLHF.

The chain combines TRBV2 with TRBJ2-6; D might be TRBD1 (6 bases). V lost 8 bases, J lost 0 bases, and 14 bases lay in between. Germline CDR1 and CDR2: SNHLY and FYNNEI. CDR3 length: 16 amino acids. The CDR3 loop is CASGGGKISGANVLTF. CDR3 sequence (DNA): TGTGCCAGCGGGGGCGGTAAGATCTCTGGGGCCAACGTCCTGACTTTC.

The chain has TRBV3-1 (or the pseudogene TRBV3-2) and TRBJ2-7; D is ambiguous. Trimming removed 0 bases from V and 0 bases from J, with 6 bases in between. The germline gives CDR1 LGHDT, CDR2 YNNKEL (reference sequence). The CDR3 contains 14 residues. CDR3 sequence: CASSQEPNSYEQYF. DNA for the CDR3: TGTGCCAGCAGCCAAGAACCCAACTCCTACGAGCAGTACTTC.

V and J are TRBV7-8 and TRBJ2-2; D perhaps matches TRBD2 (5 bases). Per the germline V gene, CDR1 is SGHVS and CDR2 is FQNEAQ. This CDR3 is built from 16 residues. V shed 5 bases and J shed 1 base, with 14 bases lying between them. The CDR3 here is CASSQTGRGNTGELFF. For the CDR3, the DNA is TGTGCCAGCAGCCAAACTGGTCGGGGGAACACCGGGGAGCTGTTTTTT.

The CDR3 region is CASRLAKDTGQAFF. The CDR3 region has the DNA TGTGCAAGTCGCTTAGCGAAGGACACAGGCCAAGCTTTCTTT. The chain recombines TRBV12-2 with TRBJ1-1; the table's D call, TRBD1, was not checked against the DNA. TRBV12-2 is a listed pseudogene. This CDR3 is 14 amino acids long.

CDR3 in DNA: TGTGCCAGCAGCGTGACCGGGACAGGGGTTGAAAAACTGTTTTTT. Translation gives CASSVTGTGVEKLFF. The gene calls are TRBV5-6 and TRBJ1-4; 10 bases map to TRBD1. The CDR3 has 15 residues. V trimming: 4 bases; J trimming: 7 bases; junction bases outside the gene matches: 7. The germline gives CDR1 SGHDT, CDR2 YYEEEE.

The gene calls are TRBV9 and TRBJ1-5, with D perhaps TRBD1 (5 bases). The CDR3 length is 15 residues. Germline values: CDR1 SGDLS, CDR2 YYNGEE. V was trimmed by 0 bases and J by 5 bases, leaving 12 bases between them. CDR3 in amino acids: CASSVGDGGDQPQHF. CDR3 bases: TGTGCCAGCAGCGTAGGAGATGGAGGGGATCAGCCCCAGCATTTT.

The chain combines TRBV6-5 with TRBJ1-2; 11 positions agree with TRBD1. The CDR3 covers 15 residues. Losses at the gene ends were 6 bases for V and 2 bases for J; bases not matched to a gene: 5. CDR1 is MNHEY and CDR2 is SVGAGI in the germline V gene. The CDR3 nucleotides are TGTGCCAGCAGGATGGGGACAGGGGGAAACTATGGCTACACCTTC. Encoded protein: CASRMGTGGNYGYTF.

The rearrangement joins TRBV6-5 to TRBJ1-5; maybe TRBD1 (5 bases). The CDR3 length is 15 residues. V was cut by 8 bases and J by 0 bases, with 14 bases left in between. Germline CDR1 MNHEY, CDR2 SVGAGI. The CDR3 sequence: CASPPGEISNQPQHF. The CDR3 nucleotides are TGTGCCAGCCCACCGGGGGAAATTAGCAATCAGCCCCAGCATTTT.

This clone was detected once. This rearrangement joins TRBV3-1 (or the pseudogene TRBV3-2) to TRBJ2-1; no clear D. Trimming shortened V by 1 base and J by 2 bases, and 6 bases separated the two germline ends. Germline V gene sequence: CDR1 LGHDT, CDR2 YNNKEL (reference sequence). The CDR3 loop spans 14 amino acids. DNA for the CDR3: TGTGCCAGCAGCCAAGCGACTCCCTACAATGAGCAGTTCTTC. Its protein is CASSQATPYNEQFF.

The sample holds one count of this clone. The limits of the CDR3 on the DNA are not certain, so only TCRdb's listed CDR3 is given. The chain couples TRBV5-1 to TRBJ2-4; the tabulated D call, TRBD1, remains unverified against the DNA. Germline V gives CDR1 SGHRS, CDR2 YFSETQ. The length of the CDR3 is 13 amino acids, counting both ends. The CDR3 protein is CASSLVGQGTVYF.

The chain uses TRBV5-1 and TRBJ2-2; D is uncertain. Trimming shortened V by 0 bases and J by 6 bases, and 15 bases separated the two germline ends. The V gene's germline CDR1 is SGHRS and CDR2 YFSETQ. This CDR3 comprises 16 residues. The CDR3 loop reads CASSLAAGPSAGELFF. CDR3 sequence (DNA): TGCGCCAGCAGCTTGGCCGCTGGTCCCTCGGCCGGGGAGCTGTTTTTT.

The CDR3 region is CAIHSANYGYTF. CDR3 nucleotides: TGTGCCATTCATTCAGCTAACTATGGCTACACCTTC. J is TRBJ1-2 and V is TRBV28; unclear D gene. This CDR3 spans 12 amino acids. The ends were cut back, 10 bases at V and 0 bases at J, with 9 bases in the middle. Germline loops: CDR1 MDHEN, CDR2 SYDVKM.

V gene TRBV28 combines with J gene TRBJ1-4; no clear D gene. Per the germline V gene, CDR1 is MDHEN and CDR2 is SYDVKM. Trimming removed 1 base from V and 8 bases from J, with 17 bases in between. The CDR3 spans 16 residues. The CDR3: CASSLSGESKREKLFF. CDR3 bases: TGTGCCAGCAGTTTATCCGGGGAGTCTAAGCGGGAAAAACTGTTTTTT.

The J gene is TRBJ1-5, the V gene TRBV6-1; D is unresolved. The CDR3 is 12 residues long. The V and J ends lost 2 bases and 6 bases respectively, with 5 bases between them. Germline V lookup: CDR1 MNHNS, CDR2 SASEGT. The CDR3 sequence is CASSERVQPQHF. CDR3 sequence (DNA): TGTGCCAGCAGTGAAAGGGTTCAGCCCCAGCATTTT.

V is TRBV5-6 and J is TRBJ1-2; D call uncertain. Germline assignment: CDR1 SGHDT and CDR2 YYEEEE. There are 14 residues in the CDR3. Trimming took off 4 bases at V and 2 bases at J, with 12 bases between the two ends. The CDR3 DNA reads TGTGCCAGCAGCGCTGTTGGGAGGAACTATGGCTACACCTTC. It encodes CASSAVGRNYGYTF. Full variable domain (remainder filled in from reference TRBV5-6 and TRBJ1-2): DAGVTQSPTHLIKTRGQQVTLRCSPKSGHDTVSWYQQALGQGPQFIFQYYEEEERQRGNFPDRFSGHQFPNYSSELNVNALLLGDSALYLCASSAVGRNYGYTFGSGTRLTVV.